The 17 T cell receptor beta chains given below trace back to one sample, sequenced in a study of T cell responses to AZD1222 COVID-19 vaccine. This table comes from immunoSEQ multiplex PCR, and its TCRdb copy is limited to in-frame clones, with some not included. The sample has about 150,000 clones; approximately 87% are singletons. The starting material was peripheral blood, obtained 28 days after the second AZD1222 dose. The receptors shown here come from an adult who received the AZD1222 COVID-19 vaccine.

The V call is TRBV6-6, the J call TRBJ2-3, with 9 positions matching TRBD1. The CDR3 totals 16 residues. V trimming: 7 bases; J trimming: 0 bases; junction bases outside the gene matches: 8. Germline values: CDR1 MNHNY, CDR2 SVGAGI (reference sequence). The CDR3 is CASIPPGQGSTDTQYF. The CDR3 DNA reads as TGTGCCAGCATTCCACCGGGACAGGGCAGCACAGATACGCAGTATTTT.

The gene calls are TRBV6-5 and TRBJ1-4; weak D call: TRBD1 (5 bases). This CDR3 comprises 14 residues. CDR1 and CDR2 from the germline V gene are MNHEY and SVGAGI. V was pared by 4 bases and J by 8 bases, with 14 bases between. The chain's CDR3 is CASSSPGANEKLFF. In nucleotides, the CDR3 is TGTGCCAGCAGTTCCCCCGGGGCGAACGAAAAACTGTTTTTT.

This clone showed up just once. The rearrangement joins TRBV21-1 to TRBJ2-1; the table assigns TRBD1, which was not confirmed against the DNA. TRBV21-1 corresponds to a pseudogene. This CDR3 comprises 16 residues. CDR3 loop: CASSKIGDIAYNEQFF. CDR3 nucleotide sequence: TGTGCCAGCAGCAAAATCGGCGACATCGCCTACAATGAGCAGTTCTTC.

J is TRBJ2-1 and V is TRBV5-1, with a possible D match to TRBD1 (7 bases). Germline CDR1 and CDR2: SGHRS and YFSETQ. CDR3 size: 13 residues. V dropped 8 bases and J dropped 7 bases, with 16 bases sitting between them. The CDR3 DNA follows: TGCGCCAGTGTAGGACCAGGGGGGAATGAGCAGTTCTTC. Amino acids: CASVGPGGNEQFF. Combining the CDR3 with reference TRBV5-1 and TRBJ2-1 gives the whole variable domain KAGVTQTPRYLIKTRGQQVTLSCSPISGHRSVSWYQQTPGQGLQFLFEYFSETQRNKGNFPGRFSGRQFSNSRSEMNVSTLELGDSALYLCASVGPGGNEQFFGPGTRLTVL.

The chain joins TRBV6-1 to TRBJ1-2; TRBD1 agrees at 9 bases. Trimming at V came to 4 bases and at J to 5 bases, leaving 11 bases not matched to a gene. This CDR3 is built from 16 residues. Germline values: CDR1 MNHNS, CDR2 SASEGT. For the CDR3, the DNA is TGTGCCAGCAGTGGCCGGGACAGGGCCCTCGGGTATGGCTACACCTTC. It encodes CASSGRDRALGYGYTF.

The J gene is TRBJ2-3, the V gene TRBV5-1; TRBD2 matches 12 bases. Germline values: CDR1 SGHRS, CDR2 YFSETQ. The CDR3 is 18 residues long. V was pared by 0 bases and J by 3 bases, with 8 bases of the junction left unmatched. The CDR3 loop is CASSLGLWLAGGTDTQYF. Written as DNA, the CDR3 is TGCGCCAGCAGCTTGGGGCTTTGGCTAGCGGGAGGGACAGATACGCAGTATTTT.

CDR3 nucleotides: TGCGCCAGCAGCTTGGCCGAAGGAGTCTCTGGGGCCAACGTCCTGACTTTC. Translation gives CASSLAEGVSGANVLTF. This sequence joins TRBV5-1 and TRBJ2-6; no clear D. V lost 0 bases and J lost 0, with 10 bases in between. This CDR3 comprises 17 residues. In germline, CDR1 is SGHRS, CDR2 YFSETQ. Complete variable domain (other parts from reference TRBV5-1 and TRBJ2-6): KAGVTQTPRYLIKTRGQQVTLSCSPISGHRSVSWYQQTPGQGLQFLFEYFSETQRNKGNFPGRFSGRQFSNSRSEMNVSTLELGDSALYLCASSLAEGVSGANVLTFGAGSRLTVL.

V and J are TRBV5-4 and TRBJ2-3; D perhaps matches TRBD2 (6 bases). The CDR3 spans 15 residues. The V and J ends lost 3 bases and 12 bases respectively, with 23 bases between them. CDR1 and CDR2 from the germline V gene are SGHNT and YYREEE (reference sequence). The CDR3 sequence: CASSSQSEGRLTQYF. The CDR3 nucleotides read TGTGCCAGCAGCTCGCAATCGGAGGGGAGACTAACCCAGTATTTT.

The chain recombines TRBV5-1 with TRBJ1-5; no reliable D call. Per the germline V gene, CDR1 is SGHRS and CDR2 is YFSETQ. V lost 0 bases to trimming and J lost 5 bases, with 9 bases between them. This CDR3 has 14 residues. CDR3 in amino acids: CASSLVAGDQPQHF. Written as DNA, the CDR3 is TGCGCCAGCAGCTTGGTGGCAGGCGATCAGCCCCAGCATTTT.

The V and J genes are TRBV4-1 and TRBJ2-7; 7 bases align to TRBD2. Germline lookup yields CDR1 MGHRA and CDR2 YSYEKL. V lost 5 bases and J lost 0; bases outside the gene matches: 4. The CDR3 covers 14 residues. CDR3 coding DNA: TGCGCCAGCAGCTTTCGGACTAGCTCCTACGAGCAGTACTTC. This gives the protein CASSFRTSSYEQYF.

The rearrangement uses TRBV27 and TRBJ2-5, with 12 positions matching TRBD2. Trimming at V came to 8 bases and at J to 7 bases, leaving 8 bases not matched to a gene. CDR1 is MNHEY and CDR2 is SMNVEV in the germline V gene (reference sequence). The CDR3 is 14 amino acids. The chain's CDR3 is CASALAGGPGTQYF. In DNA, the CDR3 is TGTGCCAGCGCCCTAGCGGGAGGGCCGGGGACCCAGTACTTC.

The CDR3 is CASSRILNTGELFF. Here the CDR3 DNA reads TGTGCCAGCAGCCGGATTCTGAACACCGGGGAGCTGTTTTTT. The chain is built from TRBV3-1 (or the pseudogene TRBV3-2) and TRBJ2-2, with no clear D. Trimming pared 4 bases from V and 1 base from J, leaving 7 bases between. The germline V gene encodes CDR1 LGHDT and CDR2 YNNKEL (reference sequence). The CDR3 length is 14 residues.

The chain has TRBV28 and TRBJ2-7, with 11 nucleotides matching TRBD2. V gave up 7 bases and J gave up 2 bases; unmatched junction bases: 4. This CDR3 has 14 residues. The V gene's germline CDR1 is MDHEN and CDR2 SYDVKM. The DNA of the CDR3 is TGTGCCAGCATTGGTAGCGGGAGGGCCTACGAGCAGTACTTC. Amino acid sequence: CASIGSGRAYEQYF.

The chain couples TRBV29-1 to TRBJ2-1; 8 nucleotides line up with TRBD1. The length of the CDR3 is 11 residues. Germline trimming cut 7 bases from V and 6 bases from J; bases unmatched to any gene: 2. CDR1 is SQVTM and CDR2 is ANQGSEA in the germline V gene. CDR3 amino acids: CSAGQGNEQFF. Here the CDR3 DNA reads TGCAGCGCTGGACAGGGCAATGAGCAGTTCTTC.

A few counts support this clone. The V call is TRBV10-1, the J call TRBJ2-7, with TRBD2 matching 12 bases. This CDR3 has 15 amino acids. V dropped 4 bases and J dropped 0; count of bases not matched to a gene: 1. Germline assignment: CDR1 WNHNN and CDR2 SYGVQD (reference sequence). The CDR3 spells CASSASGRASYEQYF. As DNA, the CDR3 is TGCGCCAGCAGTGCTAGCGGGAGGGCCTCCTACGAGCAGTACTTC.

The chain joins TRBV7-9 to TRBJ2-1, with 12 bases identical to TRBD2. Germline V gives CDR1 SEHNR, CDR2 FQNEAQ (reference sequence). This CDR3 contains 15 residues. V lost 3 bases to trimming and J lost 6 bases; unmatched junction nucleotides: 3. CDR3 in DNA: TGTGCCAGCAGCTTCCTAGCGGGAGGGCTCAATGAGCAGTTCTTC. Translated: CASSFLAGGLNEQFF.

This chain connects TRBV7-2 to TRBJ2-5; D is tentatively TRBD1 or TRBD2 (5 bases each). The CDR3 loop spans 15 amino acids. Trimming cost V 3 bases and J 2 bases, with 13 bases left between them. Looked up from germline, CDR1 is SGHTA and CDR2 is FQGNSA. The chain's CDR3 is CASSLSWGGQETQYF. In DNA form, the CDR3 reads TGTGCCAGCAGCTTGAGCTGGGGCGGGCAAGAGACCCAGTACTTC.